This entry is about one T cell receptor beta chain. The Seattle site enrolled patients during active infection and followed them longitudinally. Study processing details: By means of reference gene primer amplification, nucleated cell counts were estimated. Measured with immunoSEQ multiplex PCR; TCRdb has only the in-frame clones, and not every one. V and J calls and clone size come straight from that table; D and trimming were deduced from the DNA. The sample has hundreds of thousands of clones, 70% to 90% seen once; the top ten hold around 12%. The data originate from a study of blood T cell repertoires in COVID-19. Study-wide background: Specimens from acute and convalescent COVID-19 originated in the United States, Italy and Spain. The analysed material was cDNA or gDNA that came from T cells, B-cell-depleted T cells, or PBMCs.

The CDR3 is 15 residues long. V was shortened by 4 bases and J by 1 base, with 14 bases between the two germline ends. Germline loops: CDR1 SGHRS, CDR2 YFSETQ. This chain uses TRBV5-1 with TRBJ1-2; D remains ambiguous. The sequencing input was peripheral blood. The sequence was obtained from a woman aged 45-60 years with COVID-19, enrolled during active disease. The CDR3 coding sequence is TGCGCCAGCAGCCACGGGAGACAAATTAACTATGGCTACACCTTC. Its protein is CASSHGRQINYGYTF.